The 12 T cell receptor beta chains listed next were all sequenced from one sample in a study of blood T cell repertoires in COVID-19. TCRdb keeps only in-frame clones here, not all; method: immunoSEQ multiplex PCR. The sample includes over 400,000 clones, less than 90% of them seen just once. The sequencing input was peripheral blood. These receptors were collected from a woman aged 50 to 65 with COVID-19, enrolled during active disease.

This chain uses TRBV4-1 with TRBJ2-1, with 15 bases matching TRBD2. Germline CDR1 and CDR2: MGHRA and YSYEKL. The CDR3 is 19 amino acids. Trimming took 0 bases from V and 5 from J; bases not matched to a gene: 8. The CDR3 sequence: CASSQDWGLAGGVNNEQFF. As DNA, the CDR3 is TGCGCCAGCAGCCAAGATTGGGGACTAGCGGGGGGCGTAAACAATGAGCAGTTCTTC.

CDR3 region: CASRRGIYPTDTQYF. DNA for the CDR3: TGTGCCAGCAGGAGAGGGATTTACCCCACAGATACGCAGTATTTT. V gene TRBV2 combines with J gene TRBJ2-3; D is possibly TRBD2 (5 bases). Germline V gene data show CDR1 as SNHLY and CDR2 as FYNNEI. This CDR3 has 15 amino acids. With 6 bases removed from V and 2 bases from J, the gap between germline ends came to 15 bases. The variable domain in full, completed from reference TRBV2 and TRBJ2-3, reads EPEVTQTPSHQVTQMGQEVILRCVPISNHLYFYWYRQILGQKVEFLVSFYNNEISEKSEIFDDQFSVERPDGSNFTLKIRSTKLEDSAMYFCASRRGIYPTDTQYFGPGTRLTVL.

The rearrangement links TRBV12-3 or TRBV12-4 to TRBJ2-2; D might be TRBD2 (5 bases). This CDR3 has 13 amino acids. V was pared by 6 bases and J by 5 bases, with 10 bases between. This CDR3 is CASSLPGTGELFF. CDR3 nucleotide sequence: TGTGCCAGCAGCCTACCGGGGACCGGGGAGCTGTTTTTT.

This sequence joins TRBV5-6 and TRBJ2-5; 11 bases fit TRBD2. CDR3 length: 14 residues. The germline CDR1 and CDR2 sequences are SGHDT and YYEEEE. V dropped 5 bases and J dropped 3; count of bases not matched to a gene: 3. The CDR3 region is CASSWGLAEETQYF. The CDR3 bases are TGTGCCAGCAGTTGGGGACTAGCGGAAGAGACCCAGTACTTC.

The V call is TRBV5-1, the J call TRBJ1-1, with a tentative D call TRBD1 (5 bases). CDR3 length: 16 residues. Germline values: CDR1 SGHRS, CDR2 YFSETQ. Trimming cost V 4 bases and J 1 base, with 17 bases left between them. CDR3 bases: TGCGCCAGCAGCAACGCTGGGGCAGGGCGGAACACTGAAGCTTTCTTT. It yields the protein CASSNAGAGRNTEAFF. Full variable domain (rest looked up from reference TRBV5-1 and TRBJ1-1): KAGVTQTPRYLIKTRGQQVTLSCSPISGHRSVSWYQQTPGQGLQFLFEYFSETQRNKGNFPGRFSGRQFSNSRSEMNVSTLELGDSALYLCASSNAGAGRNTEAFFGQGTRLTVV.

The count of this clone is one. The chain links TRBV6-5 to TRBJ2-1; D may be TRBD2 (5 bases). V was trimmed by 8 bases and J by 5 bases, leaving 10 bases between them. The germline V gene has CDR1 MNHEY and CDR2 SVGAGI. The CDR3 runs to 12 residues. CDR3 sequence (DNA): TGTGCCAGCGCAGCGGCTAACAATGAGCAGTTCTTC. Amino acid sequence: CASAAANNEQFF.

The chain uses TRBV5-1 and TRBJ1-1; D is undetermined. Per germline, CDR1 SGHRS and CDR2 YFSETQ. The germline V and J ends were trimmed by 4 bases and 5 bases, with 15 bases remaining between them. This CDR3 is built from 14 residues. CDR3 residues: CASSGWSRGTEAFF. The DNA of the CDR3 is TGCGCCAGCAGCGGATGGTCCAGAGGTACTGAAGCTTTCTTT.

V gene TRBV5-4 combines with J gene TRBJ1-2; D remains unclear. This CDR3 is built from 12 residues. CDR1 and CDR2 from the germline V gene are SGHNT and YYREEE (reference sequence). V was pared by 9 bases and J by 4 bases, with 13 bases between. CDR3 amino acids: CAIDGESYGYTF. The CDR3 nucleotides read TGTGCCATTGACGGGGAAAGCTATGGCTACACCTTC. The full variable domain, completed using reference TRBV5-4 and TRBJ1-2, is ETGVTQSPTHLIKTRGQQVTLRCSSQSGHNTVSWYQQALGQGPQFIFQYYREEENGRGNFPPRFSGLQFPNYSSELNVNALELDDSALYLCAIDGESYGYTFGSGTRLTVV.

This rearrangement joins TRBV2 to TRBJ1-5; maybe TRBD1 (6 bases). In germline, CDR1 is SNHLY, CDR2 FYNNEI. V gave up 3 bases and J gave up 7 bases, with 19 bases separating them. The CDR3 has 16 residues. CDR3 sequence reads: CASSDHPTGSSQPQHF. CDR3 bases: TGTGCCAGCAGTGATCACCCCACAGGGAGCAGCCAGCCCCAGCATTTT. The complete variable domain, with remaining parts taken from reference TRBV2 and TRBJ1-5, reads EPEVTQTPSHQVTQMGQEVILRCVPISNHLYFYWYRQILGQKVEFLVSFYNNEISEKSEIFDDQFSVERPDGSNFTLKIRSTKLEDSAMYFCASSDHPTGSSQPQHFGDGTRLSIL.

V usage is TRBV6-4 and J usage is TRBJ2-2; TRBD1 might be the D (5 bases). Germline values: CDR1 MRHNA, CDR2 SNTAGT. Trimming shortened V by 6 bases and J by 7 bases, and 12 bases separated the two germline ends. This CDR3 has 13 residues. For the CDR3, the DNA is TGTGCCAGCAGGGAAGGACAAGGCGGGGAGCTGTTTTTT. Translated, it gives CASREGQGGELFF.

CDR3 DNA sequence: TGCGCCAGCAGCTTGGAGCCGAGCACCGGGGAGCTGTTTTTT. Translated, it gives CASSLEPSTGELFF. The rearrangement links TRBV5-1 to TRBJ2-2, with unresolved D. Germline assignment: CDR1 SGHRS and CDR2 YFSETQ. The V and J ends lost 0 bases and 4 bases respectively, with 7 bases between them. The CDR3 length is 14 residues.

The gene calls are TRBV2 and TRBJ2-7; TRBD2 might be the D (6 bases). V lost 5 bases and J lost 2, with 25 bases in between. Germline-derived CDR1 and CDR2 are SNHLY and FYNNEI. CDR3 size: 18 residues. The CDR3 coding sequence is TGTGCCAGCAGTTCATGGGGCTTGGGGCGGGGAACCGCCTACGAGCAGTACTTC. Protein: CASSSWGLGRGTAYEQYF.